This T cell receptor beta chain was retrieved from a study of vaccination and CD4 T cells after COVID-19. Background on the study: Samples after vaccination came a median roughly eleven weeks past dose two, ranging 14 to 241. Cultures acting as controls obtained a CEFX pool, an HIV-1 Nef pool, or no peptide.

Treatment given: roughly 10-day PBMC culture with coronavirus spike peptide pools or control peptides (ViraFEST assay). Antigen-specific T cells were expanded with peptide pools by ViraFEST, and TCRs were then sequenced. The CDR3 contains 14 residues. Trimming pared 0 bases from V and 3 bases from J, leaving 12 bases between. Germline CDR1 is DFQATT and CDR2 is SNEGSKA (reference sequence). Turning to this clonotype: Its antigen remains unknown.

The assay that was used to sequence DNA from cultured CD4+ T cells was the Oncomine TCR Beta short-read assay. The authors extracted genomic DNA from cultured CD4+ T cells. TCRdb independently ran MiXCR on the PCR reads; one entry per CDR3 protein. The data hold roughly 20,000 distinct CDR3 sequences, with under 30% observed a single time. The rearrangement uses TRBV20-1 and TRBJ2-7, with D unresolved. This TCR came from a human donor with COVID-19. Sequencing was carried out using cultured CD4+ T cells from blood. The CDR3 coding sequence is TGCAGTGCTAGAGACCCCCCCCCACTCTACGAGCAGTACTTC. Its translation is CSARDPPPLYEQYF.